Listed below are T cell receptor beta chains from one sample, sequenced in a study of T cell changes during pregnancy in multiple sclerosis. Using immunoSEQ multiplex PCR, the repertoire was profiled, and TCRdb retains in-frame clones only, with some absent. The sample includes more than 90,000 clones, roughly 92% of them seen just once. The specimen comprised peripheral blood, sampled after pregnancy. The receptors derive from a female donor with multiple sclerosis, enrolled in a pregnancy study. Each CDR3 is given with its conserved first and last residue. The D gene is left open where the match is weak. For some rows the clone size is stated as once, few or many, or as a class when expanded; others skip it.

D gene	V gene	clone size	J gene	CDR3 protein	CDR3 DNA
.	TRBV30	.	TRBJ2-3	CAWSVRQGFTDTQYF	TGTGCCTGGAGTGTACGTCAGGGATTCACAGATACGCAGTATTTT
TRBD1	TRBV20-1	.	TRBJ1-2	CSAWDSRGYTF	TGCAGTGCCTGGGACAGCCGTGGCTACACCTTC
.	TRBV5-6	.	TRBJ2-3	CASSFRTSDLTDTQYF	TGTGCCAGCAGCTTCAGGACATCCGACCTCACAGATACGCAGTATTTT
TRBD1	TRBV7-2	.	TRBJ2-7	CASSLVQGAIHEQYF	TGTGCCAGCAGCTTAGTACAGGGGGCGATCCACGAGCAGTACTTC
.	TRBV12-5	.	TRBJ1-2	CASGHRDGLRYGYTF	TGTGCTAGTGGTCACAGGGACGGATTACGCTATGGCTACACCTTC
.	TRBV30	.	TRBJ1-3	CAWSVSIRNTIYF	TGTGCCTGGAGTGTTTCAATTCGGAACACCATATATTTT
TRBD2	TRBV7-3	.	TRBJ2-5	CASSLTIGLVEETQYF	TGTGCCAGCAGCTTAACCATTGGACTAGTAGAGGAGACCCAGTACTTC
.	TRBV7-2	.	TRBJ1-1	CASSPTYTEAFF	TGTGCCAGCAGCCCTACTTATACTGAAGCTTTCTTT
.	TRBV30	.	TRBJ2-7	CAWSKEHEQYF	TGTGCCTGGAGTAAGGAGCACGAGCAGTACTTC
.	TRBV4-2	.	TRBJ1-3	CASSQAVSGFGNTIYF	TGTGCCAGCAGCCAAGCGGTTTCGGGTTTTGGAAACACCATATATTTT
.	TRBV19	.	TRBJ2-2	CASRRGGALTGELFF	TGTGCGAGTAGAAGGGGGGGCGCCCTAACCGGGGAGCTGTTTTTT
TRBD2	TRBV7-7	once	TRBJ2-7	CASSRGLAGAYEQYF	TGTGCCAGCAGCCGCGGACTAGCGGGGGCCTACGAGCAGTACTTC
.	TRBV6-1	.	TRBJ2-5	CASTQGGSQETQYF	TGTGCCAGCACACAGGGTGGTAGCCAAGAGACCCAGTACTTC
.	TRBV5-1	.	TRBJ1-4	CASSLAGDNEKLFF	TGCGCCAGCAGCTTGGCAGGGGATAATGAAAAACTGTTTTTT
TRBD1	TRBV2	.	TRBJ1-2	CASRYRQGHSLDTDGYTF	TGTGCCAGCAGGTACCGACAGGGTCATAGTCTAGACACCGATGGCTACACCTTC
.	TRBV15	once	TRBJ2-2	CATSRAGTFNTGELFF	TGTGCCACCAGCAGAGCTGGGACTTTTAACACCGGGGAGCTGTTTTTT
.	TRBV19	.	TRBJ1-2	CASSMGQGAKLNYGYTF	TGTGCCAGTAGTATGGGTCAGGGTGCGAAGTTGAACTATGGCTACACCTTC
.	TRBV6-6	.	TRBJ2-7	CASSYPGGLEQYF	TGTGCCAGCAGTTATCCCGGAGGGCTCGAGCAGTACTTC
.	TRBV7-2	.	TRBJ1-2	CASSSTGYGYTF	TGTGCCAGCAGCTCCACAGGCTATGGCTACACCTTC
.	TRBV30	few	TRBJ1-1	CACLPGLLMNTEAFF	TGTGCCTGCCTTCCGGGACTTCTCATGAACACTGAAGCTTTCTTT
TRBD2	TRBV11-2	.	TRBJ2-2	CASSPGLAGVGELFF	TGTGCCAGCAGCCCAGGACTAGCGGGAGTCGGGGAGCTGTTTTTT
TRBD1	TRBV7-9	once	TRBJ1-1	CASTGGTEAFF	TGTGCCAGCACAGGGGGGACTGAAGCTTTCTTT
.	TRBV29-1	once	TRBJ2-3	CSVESSDDQTDTQYF	TGCAGCGTTGAGTCTAGCGATGATCAAACAGATACGCAGTATTTT
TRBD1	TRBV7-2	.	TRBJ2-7	CASSLAETGATYEQYF	TGTGCCAGCAGCTTAGCGGAGACAGGGGCAACCTACGAGCAGTACTTC
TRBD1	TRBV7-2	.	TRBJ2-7	CASSLGLGDRVNF	TGTGCCAGCAGCTTAGGGTTGGGGGACAGGGTAAACTTC
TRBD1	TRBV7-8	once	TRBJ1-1	CASSYRGRTEAFF	TGTGCCAGCAGCTACAGGGGGCGGACTGAAGCTTTCTTT
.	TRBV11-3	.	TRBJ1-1	CASSGQENTEAFF	TGTGCCAGCAGTGGGCAGGAGAACACTGAAGCTTTCTTT
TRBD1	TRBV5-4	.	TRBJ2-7	CASSLTGTGDHEQYF	TGTGCCAGCAGCTTAACCGGGACAGGGGATCACGAGCAGTACTTC
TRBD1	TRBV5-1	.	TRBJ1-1	CASSHPIRKQGGTTEAFF	TGCGCCAGCAGCCACCCTATACGGAAACAGGGGGGTACGACTGAAGCTTTCTTT